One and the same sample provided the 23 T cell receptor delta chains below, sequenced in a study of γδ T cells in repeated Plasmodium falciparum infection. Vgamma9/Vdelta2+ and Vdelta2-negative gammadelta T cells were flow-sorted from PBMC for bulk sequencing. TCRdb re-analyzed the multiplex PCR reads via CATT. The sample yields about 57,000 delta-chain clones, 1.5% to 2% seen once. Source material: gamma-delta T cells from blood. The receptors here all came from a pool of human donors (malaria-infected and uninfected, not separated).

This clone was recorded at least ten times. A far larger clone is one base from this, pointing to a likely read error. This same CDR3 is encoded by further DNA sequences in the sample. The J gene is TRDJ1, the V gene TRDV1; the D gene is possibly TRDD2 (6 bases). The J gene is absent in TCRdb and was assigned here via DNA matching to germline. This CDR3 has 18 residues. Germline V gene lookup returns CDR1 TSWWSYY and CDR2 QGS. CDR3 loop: CALGEAFFLDGRGGKLIF. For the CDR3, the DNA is TGTGCTCTCGGGGAAGCCTTCTTCCTCGACGGGAGAGGGGGTAAACTCATCTTT.

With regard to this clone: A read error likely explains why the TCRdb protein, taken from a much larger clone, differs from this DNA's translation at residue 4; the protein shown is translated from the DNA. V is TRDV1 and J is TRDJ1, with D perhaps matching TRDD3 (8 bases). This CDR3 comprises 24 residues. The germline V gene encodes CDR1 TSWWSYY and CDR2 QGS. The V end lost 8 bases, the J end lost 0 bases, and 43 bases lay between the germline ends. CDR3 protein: CALIAPPHFLHSLLGERNTDKLIF. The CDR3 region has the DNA TGTGCTCTTATAGCACCTCCTCATTTCCTACACTCACTGCTGGGGGAAAGAAACACCGATAAACTCATCTTT.

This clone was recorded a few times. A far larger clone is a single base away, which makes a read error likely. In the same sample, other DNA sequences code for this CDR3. The CDR3 protein is CALGDLRGEVTDKLIF. The CDR3 bases are TGTGCTCTTGGGGACCTACGAGGGGAGGTCACCGATAAACTCATCTTT. The genes are TRDV1 and TRDJ1; the D gene could be TRDD2 or TRDD3 (5 bases each). TCRdb leaves out the J gene; it was filled in here by matching the DNA to germline. This CDR3 comprises 16 residues. Between the trimmed V and J ends, which lost 3 bases and 1 base, there was a span of 15 bases. Germline V gene sequence: CDR1 TSWWSYY, CDR2 QGS.

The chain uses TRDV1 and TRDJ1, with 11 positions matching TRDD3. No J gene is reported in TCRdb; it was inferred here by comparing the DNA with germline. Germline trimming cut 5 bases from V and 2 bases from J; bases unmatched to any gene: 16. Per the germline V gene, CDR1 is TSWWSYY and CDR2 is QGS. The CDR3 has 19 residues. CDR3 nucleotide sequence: TGTGCTCTTGGGTTCCCCCGACTGGGGGATAAGAGTAGAACCGATAAACTCATCTTT. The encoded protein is CALGFPRLGDKSRTDKLIF.

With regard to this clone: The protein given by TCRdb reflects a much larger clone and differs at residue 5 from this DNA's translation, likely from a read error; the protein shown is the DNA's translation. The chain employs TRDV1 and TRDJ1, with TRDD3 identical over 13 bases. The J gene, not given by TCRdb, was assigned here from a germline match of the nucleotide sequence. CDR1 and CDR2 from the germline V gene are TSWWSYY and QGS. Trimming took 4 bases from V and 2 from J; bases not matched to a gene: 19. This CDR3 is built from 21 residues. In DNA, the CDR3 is TGTGCTCTTGGGGCGGTTAGGGGTAAACTGGGGGATACGCCGGGGACCGATAAACTCATCTTT. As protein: CALGAVRGKLGDTPGTDKLIF.

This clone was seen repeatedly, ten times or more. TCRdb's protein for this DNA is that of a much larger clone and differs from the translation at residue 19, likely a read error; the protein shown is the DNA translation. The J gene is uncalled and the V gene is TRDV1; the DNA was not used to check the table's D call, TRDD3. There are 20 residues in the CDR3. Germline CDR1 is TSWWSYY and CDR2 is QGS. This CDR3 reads CALGGTRLLGGTRGADKLTF. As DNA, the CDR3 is TGTGCTCTTGGGGGGACGCGGTTATTAGGGGGCACCCGGGGAGCAGATAAACTCACCTTT.

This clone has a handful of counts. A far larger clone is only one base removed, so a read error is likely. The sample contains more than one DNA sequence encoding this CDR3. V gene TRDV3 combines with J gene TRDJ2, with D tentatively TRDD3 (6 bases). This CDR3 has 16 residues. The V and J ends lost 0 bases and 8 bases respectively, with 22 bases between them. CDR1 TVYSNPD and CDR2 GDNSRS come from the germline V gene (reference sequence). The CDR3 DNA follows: TGTGCCTTTAGCGGGCTGAGGGATATCGCCAGGGCACAACTCTTCTTT. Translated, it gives CAFSGLRDIARAQLFF.

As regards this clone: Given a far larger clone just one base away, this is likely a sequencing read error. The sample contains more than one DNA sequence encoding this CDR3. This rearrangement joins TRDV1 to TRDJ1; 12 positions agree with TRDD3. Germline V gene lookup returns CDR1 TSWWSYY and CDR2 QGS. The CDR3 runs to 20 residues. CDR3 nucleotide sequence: TGTGCCCTTGGGGAACCCCTTACTGATTTACTGGGGGATACAGCCTATAAACTCATCTTT. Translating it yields CALGEPLTDLLGDTAYKLIF.

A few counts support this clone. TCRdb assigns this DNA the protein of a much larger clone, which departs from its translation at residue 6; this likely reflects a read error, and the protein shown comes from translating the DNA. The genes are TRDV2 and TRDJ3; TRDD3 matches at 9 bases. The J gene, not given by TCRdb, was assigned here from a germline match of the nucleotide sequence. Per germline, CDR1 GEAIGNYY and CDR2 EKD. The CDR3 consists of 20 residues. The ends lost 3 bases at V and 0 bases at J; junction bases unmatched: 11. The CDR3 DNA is TGTGCCTGTGACCCACCGGTACTGGGGGAAAACTCCTGGGACACCCGACAGATGTTTTTC. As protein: CACDPPVLGENSWDTRQMFF.

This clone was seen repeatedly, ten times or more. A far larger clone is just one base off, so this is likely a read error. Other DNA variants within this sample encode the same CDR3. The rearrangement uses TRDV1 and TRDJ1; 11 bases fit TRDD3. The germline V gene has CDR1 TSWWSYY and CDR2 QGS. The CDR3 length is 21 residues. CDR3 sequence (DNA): TGTGCCCTTGGGGAGGAAGGGGCCCTCCCAATACTGGGGGATAGATCGGATAAACTCATCTTT. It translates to CALGEEGALPILGDRSDKLIF.

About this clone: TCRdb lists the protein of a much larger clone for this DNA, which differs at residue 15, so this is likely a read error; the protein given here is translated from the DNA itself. The CDR3 DNA follows: TGTGCCTTTACGGCCTTCCTCTACATATACGGGGGTCGCGATAGACTCATCTTT. Translated, it gives CAFTAFLYIYGGRDRLIF. This sequence joins TRDV3 and TRDJ1; 7 nucleotides line up with TRDD2. Germline V gives CDR1 TVYSNPD, CDR2 GDNSRS (reference sequence). There are 18 residues in the CDR3. Full variable domain (rest looked up from reference TRDV3 and TRDJ1): CDKVTQSSPDQTVASGSEVVLLCTYDTVYSNPDLFWYRIRPDYSFQFVFYGDNSRSEGADFTQGRFSVKHILTQKAFHLVISPVRTEDSATYYCAFTAFLYIYGGRDRLIFGKGTRVTVEP.

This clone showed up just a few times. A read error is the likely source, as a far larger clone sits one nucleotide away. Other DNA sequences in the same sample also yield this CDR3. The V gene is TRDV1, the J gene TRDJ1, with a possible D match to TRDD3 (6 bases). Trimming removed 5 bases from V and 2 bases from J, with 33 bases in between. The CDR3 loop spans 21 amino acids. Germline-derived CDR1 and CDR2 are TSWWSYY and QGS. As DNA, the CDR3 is TGTGCTCTTGGGCCACCCTGGGGACGATGGGGTGGCGCGGGGGAAACCGATAAACTCATCTTT. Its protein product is CALGPPWGRWGGAGETDKLIF.

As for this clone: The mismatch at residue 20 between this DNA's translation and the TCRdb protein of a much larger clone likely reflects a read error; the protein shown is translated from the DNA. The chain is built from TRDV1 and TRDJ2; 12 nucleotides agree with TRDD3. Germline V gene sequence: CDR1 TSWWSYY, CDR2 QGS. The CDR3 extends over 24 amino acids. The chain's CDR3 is CALGESPFLPHSLWGIRLTEQLFF. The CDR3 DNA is TGTGCTCTTGGGGAATCCCCCTTCCTACCTCACTCCCTCTGGGGGATACGGCTGACAGAACAACTCTTCTTT.

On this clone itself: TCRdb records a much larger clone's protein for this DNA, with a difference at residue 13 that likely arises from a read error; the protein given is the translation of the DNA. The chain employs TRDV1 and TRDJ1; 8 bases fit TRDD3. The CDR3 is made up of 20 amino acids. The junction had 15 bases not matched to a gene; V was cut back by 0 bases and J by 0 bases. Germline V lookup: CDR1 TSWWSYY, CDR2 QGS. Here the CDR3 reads CALGELVPSKWGMYTDKLIF. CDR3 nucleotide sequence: TGTGCTCTTGGGGAACTAGTACCCTCCAAGTGGGGGATGTACACCGATAAACTCATCTTT.

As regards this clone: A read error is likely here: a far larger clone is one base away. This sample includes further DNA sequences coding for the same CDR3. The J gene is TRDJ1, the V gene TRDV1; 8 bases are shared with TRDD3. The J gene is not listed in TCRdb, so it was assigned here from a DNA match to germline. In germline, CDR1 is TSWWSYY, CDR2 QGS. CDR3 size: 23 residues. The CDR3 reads CALGELTFLISPVSGDTADKLIF. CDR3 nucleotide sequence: TGTGCTCTTGGAGAACTCACTTTCCTAATTTCACCCGTCAGTGGGGATACAGCCGATAAACTCATCTTT.

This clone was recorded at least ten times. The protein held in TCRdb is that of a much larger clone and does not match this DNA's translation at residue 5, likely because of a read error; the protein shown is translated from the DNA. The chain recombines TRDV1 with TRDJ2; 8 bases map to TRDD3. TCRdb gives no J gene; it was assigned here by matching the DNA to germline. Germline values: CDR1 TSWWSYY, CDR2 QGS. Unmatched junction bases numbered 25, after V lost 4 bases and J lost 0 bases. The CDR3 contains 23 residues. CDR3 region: CALGGPPEGWGIVSIPLTAQLFF. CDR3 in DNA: TGTGCTCTTGGGGGTCCCCCGGAAGGTTGGGGGATTGTGTCTATCCCTTTGACAGCACAACTCTTCTTT.

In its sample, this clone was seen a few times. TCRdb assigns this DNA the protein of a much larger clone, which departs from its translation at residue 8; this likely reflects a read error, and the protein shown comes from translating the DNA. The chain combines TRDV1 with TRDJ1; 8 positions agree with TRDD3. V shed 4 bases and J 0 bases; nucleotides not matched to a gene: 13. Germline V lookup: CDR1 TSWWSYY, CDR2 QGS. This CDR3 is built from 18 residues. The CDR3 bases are TGTGCTCTTGGGGGGAGAGGGAGGGGGATAACAAACACCGATAAACTCATCTTT. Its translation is CALGGRGRGITNTDKLIF.

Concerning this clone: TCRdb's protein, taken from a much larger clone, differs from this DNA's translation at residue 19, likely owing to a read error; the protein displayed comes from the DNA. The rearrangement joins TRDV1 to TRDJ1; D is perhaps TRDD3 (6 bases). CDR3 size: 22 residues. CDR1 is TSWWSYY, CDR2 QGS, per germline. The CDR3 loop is CALGEPRRRDTRTPFHTDRLIF. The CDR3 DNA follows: TGTGCTCTTGGGGAACCTCGGAGAAGAGATACGCGGACACCATTCCACACCGATAGACTCATCTTT.

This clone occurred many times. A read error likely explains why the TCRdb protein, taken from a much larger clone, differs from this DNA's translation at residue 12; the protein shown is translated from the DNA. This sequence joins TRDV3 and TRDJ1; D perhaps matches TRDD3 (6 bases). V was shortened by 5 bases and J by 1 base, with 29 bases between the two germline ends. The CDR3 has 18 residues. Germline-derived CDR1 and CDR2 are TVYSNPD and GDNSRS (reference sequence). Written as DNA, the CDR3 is TGTGCCCGCAGGCTACAGATCTGGGGATGGCCCTGCACCGATAAACTCATCTTT. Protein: CARRLQIWGWPCTDKLIF.

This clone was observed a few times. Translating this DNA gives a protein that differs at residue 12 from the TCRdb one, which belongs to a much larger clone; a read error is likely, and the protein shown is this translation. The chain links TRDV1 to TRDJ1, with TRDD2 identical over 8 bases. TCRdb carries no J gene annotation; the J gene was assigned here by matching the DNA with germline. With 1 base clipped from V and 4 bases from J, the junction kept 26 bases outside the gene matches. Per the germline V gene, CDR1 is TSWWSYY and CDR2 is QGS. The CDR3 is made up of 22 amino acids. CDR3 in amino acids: CALGEPDASYKAGDSRGDKLIF. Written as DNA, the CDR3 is TGTGCTCTTGGGGAACCCGACGCTTCCTACAAAGCTGGGGACTCTCGGGGCGATAAACTCATCTTT.

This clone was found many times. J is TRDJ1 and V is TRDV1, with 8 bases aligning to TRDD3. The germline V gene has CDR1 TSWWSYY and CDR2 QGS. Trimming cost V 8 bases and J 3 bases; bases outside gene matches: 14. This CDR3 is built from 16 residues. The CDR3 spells CALLTWDTPRSDKLIF. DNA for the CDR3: TGTGCTCTTCTTACGTGGGATACGCCTCGGTCCGATAAACTCATCTTT.

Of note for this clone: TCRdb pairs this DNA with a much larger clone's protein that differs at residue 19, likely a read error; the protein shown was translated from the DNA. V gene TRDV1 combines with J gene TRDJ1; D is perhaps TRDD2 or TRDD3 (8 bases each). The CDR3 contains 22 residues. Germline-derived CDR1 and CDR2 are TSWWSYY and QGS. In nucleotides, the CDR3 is TGTGCTCTTGGGCCACCAAGCCTTCCTATGGTACTGGGGGGGTCCACGACCGATATACTCATCTTT. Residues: CALGPPSLPMVLGGSTTDILIF.

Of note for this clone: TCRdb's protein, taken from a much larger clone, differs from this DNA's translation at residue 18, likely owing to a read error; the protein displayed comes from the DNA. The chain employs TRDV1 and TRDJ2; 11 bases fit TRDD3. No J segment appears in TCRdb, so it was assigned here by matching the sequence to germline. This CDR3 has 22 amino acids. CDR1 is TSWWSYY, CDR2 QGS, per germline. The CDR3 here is CALGDPRYWGIRRLGLTEQLFF. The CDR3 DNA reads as TGTGCTCTTGGGGACCCTCGCTACTGGGGGATAAGAAGGTTAGGGTTGACAGAACAACTCTTCTTT.